Below, one TCR beta chain is given with its context. What it recognizes is unknown. Via MiXCR, TCRdb re-called the reads, giving one row per CDR3 protein. Among about 830,000 distinct CDR3 sequences, approximately 29% were seen once, and the ten largest hold around 11%. The data are from a study of T cell repertoires in cytomegalovirus infection. Whole-study context: Public TCR beta signatures were indicative of both CMV infection and a matching HLA type.

The clonotype originates from a human donor in good health (CMV status not recorded). Some clones in this sample may be carry-over from other donors' samples. This specimen consisted of cultured CD8+ T cells from PBMCs, obtained from culture after CMV antigen stimulation.

In nucleotides, the CDR3 is TGTGCCAGCAGCCAAGGCTGGGACAGGGCCTGGGAGACCCAGTACTTC. Amino acid sequence: CASSQGWDRAWETQYF. V is TRBV4-2 and J is TRBJ2-5, with 9 bases that match TRBD1. The V segment lost 1 base and the J segment 5 bases; nucleotides outside the gene matches: 8. Germline CDR1 reads LGHNA; CDR2 reads YNFKEQ. This CDR3 spans 16 amino acids.